The TCR beta chain described here comes from a study of chemoradiotherapy in HPV16-positive cancers. Study summary: Candidate HPV-specific clones and shared TCR motifs came from a couple of HPV16-positive patients.

Regarding this clone: The target antigen is unknown.

Over chemoradiotherapy, repertoires were sampled more than once. Broader study findings: HPV-specific T cells were functionally defined from only a couple of HPV16-positive patients. Candidate HPV-specific clones and E7-related TCR motifs grew in tumor during treatment.

Here immunoSEQ multiplex PCR was the method, and the copy in TCRdb shows in-frame clones only, minus some. The data contain under 20,000 clones, 79% of them singletons. The sequence derives from a human donor with HPV-associated anogenital cancer. Collection took place from a patient who underwent chemoradiotherapy.

The CDR3 coding sequence is TGTGCCAGCACTGGACAGGTACAACAGCCCCAGCATTTT. It translates to CASTGQVQQPQHF. V gene TRBV2 combines with J gene TRBJ1-5, with 7 positions matching TRBD1. V lost 7 bases, J lost 7 bases, and 7 bases stayed unmatched. The CDR3 is 13 residues long. Germline V lookup: CDR1 SNHLY, CDR2 FYNNEI. Combining the CDR3 with reference TRBV2 and TRBJ1-5 gives the whole variable domain EPEVTQTPSHQVTQMGQEVILRCVPISNHLYFYWYRQILGQKVEFLVSFYNNEISEKSEIFDDQFSVERPDGSNFTLKIRSTKLEDSAMYFCASTGQVQQPQHFGDGTRLSIL.